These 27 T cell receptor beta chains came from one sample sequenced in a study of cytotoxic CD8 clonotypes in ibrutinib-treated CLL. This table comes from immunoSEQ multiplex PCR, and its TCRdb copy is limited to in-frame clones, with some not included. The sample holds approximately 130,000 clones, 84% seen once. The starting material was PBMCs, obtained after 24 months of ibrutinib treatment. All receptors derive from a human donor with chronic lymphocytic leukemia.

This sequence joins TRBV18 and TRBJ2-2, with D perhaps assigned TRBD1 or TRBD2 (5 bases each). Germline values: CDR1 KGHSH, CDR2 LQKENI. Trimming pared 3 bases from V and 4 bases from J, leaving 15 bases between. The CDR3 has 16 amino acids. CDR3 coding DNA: TGTGCCAGCTCACCCCCTAGGGACCGGGCCACCGGGGAGCTGTTTTTT. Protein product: CASSPPRDRATGELFF.

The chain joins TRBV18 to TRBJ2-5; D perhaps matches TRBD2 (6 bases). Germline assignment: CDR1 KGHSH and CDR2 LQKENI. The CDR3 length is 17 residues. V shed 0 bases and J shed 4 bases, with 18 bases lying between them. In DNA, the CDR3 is TGTGCCAGCTCACCACCTTTAGTAGCGGCAAAGGGAGAGACCCAGTACTTC. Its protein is CASSPPLVAAKGETQYF.

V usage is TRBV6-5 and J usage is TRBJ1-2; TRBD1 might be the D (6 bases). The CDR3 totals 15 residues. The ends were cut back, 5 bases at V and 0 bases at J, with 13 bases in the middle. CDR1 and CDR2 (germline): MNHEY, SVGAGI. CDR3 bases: TGTGCCAGCAGTAGGCAGGGACAAGCTAACTATGGCTACACCTTC. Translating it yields CASSRQGQANYGYTF.

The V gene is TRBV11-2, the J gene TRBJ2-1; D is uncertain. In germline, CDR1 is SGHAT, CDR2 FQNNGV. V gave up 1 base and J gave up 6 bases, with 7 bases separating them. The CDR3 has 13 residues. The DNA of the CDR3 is TGTGCCAGCAGCTTAGGAGAGATCAATGAGCAGTTCTTC. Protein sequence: CASSLGEINEQFF.

The CDR3 DNA sequence: TGTGCCAGCAGCTTAGGACAGGGGTACAACTATGGCTACACCTTC. Amino acids: CASSLGQGYNYGYTF. This chain joins TRBV7-2 and TRBJ1-2; the match to TRBD1 covers 8 bases. This CDR3 has 15 amino acids. With 1 base clipped from V and 2 bases from J, the junction kept 3 bases outside the gene matches. The germline V gene has CDR1 SGHTA and CDR2 FQGNSA.

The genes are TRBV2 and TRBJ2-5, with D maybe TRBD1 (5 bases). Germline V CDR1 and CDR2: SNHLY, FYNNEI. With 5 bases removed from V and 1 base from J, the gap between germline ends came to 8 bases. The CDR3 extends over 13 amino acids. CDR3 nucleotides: TGTGCCAGCAGTCGACAGCTCCAAGAGACCCAGTACTTC. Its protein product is CASSRQLQETQYF.

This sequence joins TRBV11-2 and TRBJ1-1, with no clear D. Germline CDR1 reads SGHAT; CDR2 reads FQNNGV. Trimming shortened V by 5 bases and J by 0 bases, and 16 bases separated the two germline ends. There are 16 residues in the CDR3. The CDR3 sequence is CASSASAGFLNTEAFF. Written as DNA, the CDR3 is TGTGCCAGCAGCGCCAGCGCGGGGTTTCTGAACACTGAAGCTTTCTTT.

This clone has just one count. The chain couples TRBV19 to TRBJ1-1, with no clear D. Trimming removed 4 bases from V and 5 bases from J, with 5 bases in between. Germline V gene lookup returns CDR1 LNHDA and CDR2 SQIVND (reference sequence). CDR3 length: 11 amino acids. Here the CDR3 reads CASSKGTEAFF. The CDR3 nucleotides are TGTGCCAGTAGTAAGGGTACTGAAGCTTTCTTT.

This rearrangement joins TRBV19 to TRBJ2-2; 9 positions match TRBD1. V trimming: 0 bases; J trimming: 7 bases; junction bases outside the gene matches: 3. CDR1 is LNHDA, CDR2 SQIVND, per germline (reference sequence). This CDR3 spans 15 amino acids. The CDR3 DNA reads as TGTGCCAGTAGTATAGAACGGACAGGGGTCGGGGAGCTGTTTTTT. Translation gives CASSIERTGVGELFF.

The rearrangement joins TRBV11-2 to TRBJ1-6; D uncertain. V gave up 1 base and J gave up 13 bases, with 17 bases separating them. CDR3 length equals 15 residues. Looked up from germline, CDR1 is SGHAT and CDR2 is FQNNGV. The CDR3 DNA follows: TGTGCCAGCAGCTTAGGTCACTCAGGTACTTCGCCCCTCCACTTT. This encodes CASSLGHSGTSPLHF.

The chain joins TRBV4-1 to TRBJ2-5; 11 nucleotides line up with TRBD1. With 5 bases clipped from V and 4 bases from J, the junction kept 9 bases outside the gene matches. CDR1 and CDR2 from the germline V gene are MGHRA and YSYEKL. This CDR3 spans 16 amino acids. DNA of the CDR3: TGCGCCAGCAGCGAAACCGGGACAGGGGGTTTAGAGACCCAGTACTTC. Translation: CASSETGTGGLETQYF.

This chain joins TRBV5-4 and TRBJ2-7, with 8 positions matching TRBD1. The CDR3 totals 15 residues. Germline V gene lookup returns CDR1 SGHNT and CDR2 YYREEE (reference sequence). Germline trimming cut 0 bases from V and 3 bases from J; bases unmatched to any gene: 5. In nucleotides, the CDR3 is TGTGCCAGCAGCTTGGTCAGGACAGGGCACTACGAGCAGTACTTC. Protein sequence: CASSLVRTGHYEQYF. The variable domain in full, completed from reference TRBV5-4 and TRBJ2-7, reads ETGVTQSPTHLIKTRGQQVTLRCSSQSGHNTVSWYQQALGQGPQFIFQYYREEENGRGNFPPRFSGLQFPNYSSELNVNALELDDSALYLCASSLVRTGHYEQYFGPGTRLTVT.

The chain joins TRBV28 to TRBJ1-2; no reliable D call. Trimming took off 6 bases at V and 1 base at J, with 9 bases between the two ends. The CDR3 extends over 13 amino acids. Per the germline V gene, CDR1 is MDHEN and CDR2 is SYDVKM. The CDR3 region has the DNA TGTGCCAGCAGCCTAGACAATAACTATGGCTACACCTTC. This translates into CASSLDNNYGYTF.

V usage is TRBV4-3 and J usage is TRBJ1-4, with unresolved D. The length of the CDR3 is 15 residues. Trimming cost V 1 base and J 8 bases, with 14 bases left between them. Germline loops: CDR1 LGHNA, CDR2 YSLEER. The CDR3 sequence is CASSQGRRVREKLFF. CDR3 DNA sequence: TGCGCCAGCAGCCAAGGGAGGAGGGTGAGGGAAAAACTGTTTTTT.

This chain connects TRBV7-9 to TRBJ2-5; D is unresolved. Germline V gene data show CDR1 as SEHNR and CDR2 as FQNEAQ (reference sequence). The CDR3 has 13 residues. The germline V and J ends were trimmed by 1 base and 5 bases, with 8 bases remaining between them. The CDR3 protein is CASSLGFPETQYF. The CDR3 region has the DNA TGTGCCAGCAGCTTAGGTTTCCCGGAGACCCAGTACTTC.

CDR3 loop: CASSLNPRWAQENEKLFF. CDR3 DNA: TGTGCCAGCAGCCTGAACCCCCGCTGGGCTCAAGAGAATGAAAAACTGTTTTTT. This chain uses TRBV7-9 with TRBJ1-4; D is unresolved. Between the trimmed V and J ends, which lost 5 bases and 5 bases, there was a span of 24 bases. The CDR3 covers 18 residues. The germline V gene has CDR1 SEHNR and CDR2 FQNEAQ (reference sequence).

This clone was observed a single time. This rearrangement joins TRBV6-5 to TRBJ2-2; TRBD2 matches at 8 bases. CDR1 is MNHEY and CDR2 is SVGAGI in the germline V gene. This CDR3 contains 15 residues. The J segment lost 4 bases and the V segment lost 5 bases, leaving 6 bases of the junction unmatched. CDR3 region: CASSPAGETTGELFF. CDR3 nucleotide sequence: TGTGCCAGCAGTCCAGCGGGGGAGACCACCGGGGAGCTGTTTTTT.

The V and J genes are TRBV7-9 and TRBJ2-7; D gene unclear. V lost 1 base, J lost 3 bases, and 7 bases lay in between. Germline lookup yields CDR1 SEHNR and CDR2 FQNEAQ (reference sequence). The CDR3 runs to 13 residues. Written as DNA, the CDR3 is TGTGCCAGCAGCTTAGGGGGTGGCTACGAGCAGTACTTC. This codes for CASSLGGGYEQYF.

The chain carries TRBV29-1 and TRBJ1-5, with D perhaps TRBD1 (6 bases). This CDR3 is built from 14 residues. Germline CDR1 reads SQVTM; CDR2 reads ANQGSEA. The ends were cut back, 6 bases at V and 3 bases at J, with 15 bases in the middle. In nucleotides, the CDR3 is TGCAGCGTCCAAGTGACAGGCCCCAATCAGCCCCAGCATTTT. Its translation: CSVQVTGPNQPQHF. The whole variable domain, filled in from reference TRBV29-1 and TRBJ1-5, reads SAVISQKPSRDICQRGTSLTIQCQVDSQVTMMFWYRQQPGQSLTLIATANQGSEATYESGFVIDKFPISRPNLTFSTLTVSNMSPEDSSIYLCSVQVTGPNQPQHFGDGTRLSIL.

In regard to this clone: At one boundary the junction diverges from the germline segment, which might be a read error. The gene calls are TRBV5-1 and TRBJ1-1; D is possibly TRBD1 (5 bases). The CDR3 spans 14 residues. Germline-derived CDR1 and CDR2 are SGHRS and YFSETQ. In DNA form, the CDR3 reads TGTGCCAGCAGCTTGATGGGGCAGGGCACTGAAGCTTTCTTT. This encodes CASSLMGQGTEAFF.

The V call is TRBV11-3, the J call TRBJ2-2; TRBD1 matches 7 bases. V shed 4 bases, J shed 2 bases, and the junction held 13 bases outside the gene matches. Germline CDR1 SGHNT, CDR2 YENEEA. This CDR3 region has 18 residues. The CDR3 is CASSSDRLTGRNTGELFF. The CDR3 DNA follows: TGTGCCAGCAGCTCCGACCGACTGACAGGGAGAAACACCGGGGAGCTGTTTTTT.

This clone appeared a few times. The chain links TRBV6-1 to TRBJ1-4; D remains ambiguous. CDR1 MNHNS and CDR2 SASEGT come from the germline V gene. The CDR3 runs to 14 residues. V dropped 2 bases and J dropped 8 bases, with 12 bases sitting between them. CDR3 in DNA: TGTGCCAGCAGTGAATATACAGTTGGGGAAAAACTGTTTTTT. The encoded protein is CASSEYTVGEKLFF.

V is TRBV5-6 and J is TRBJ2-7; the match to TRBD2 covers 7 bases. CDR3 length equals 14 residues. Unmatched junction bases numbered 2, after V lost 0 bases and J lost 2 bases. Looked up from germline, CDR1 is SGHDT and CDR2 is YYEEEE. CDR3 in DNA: TGTGCCAGCAGCTTGGTAGGGAGGGCCTACGAGCAGTACTTC. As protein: CASSLVGRAYEQYF.

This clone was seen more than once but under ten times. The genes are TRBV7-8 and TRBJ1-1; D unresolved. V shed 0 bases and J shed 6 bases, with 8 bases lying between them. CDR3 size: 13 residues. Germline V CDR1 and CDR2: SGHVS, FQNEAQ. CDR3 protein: CASSLARGSEAFF. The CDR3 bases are TGTGCCAGCAGCTTAGCGCGAGGGTCTGAAGCTTTCTTT.

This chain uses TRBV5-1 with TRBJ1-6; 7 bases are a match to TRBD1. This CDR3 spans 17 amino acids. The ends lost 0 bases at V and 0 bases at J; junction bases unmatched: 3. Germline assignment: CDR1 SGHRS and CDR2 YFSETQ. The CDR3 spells CASSLVQGISYNSPLHF. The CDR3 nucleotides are TGCGCCAGCAGCTTGGTACAGGGGATCTCCTATAATTCACCCCTCCACTTT.

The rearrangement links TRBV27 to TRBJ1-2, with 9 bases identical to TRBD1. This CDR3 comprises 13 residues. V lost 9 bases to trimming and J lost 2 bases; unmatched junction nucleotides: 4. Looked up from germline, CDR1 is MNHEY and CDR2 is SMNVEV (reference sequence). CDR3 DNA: TGTGCCAGTGGGGACAGGGAGAACTATGGCTACACCTTC. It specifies CASGDRENYGYTF.

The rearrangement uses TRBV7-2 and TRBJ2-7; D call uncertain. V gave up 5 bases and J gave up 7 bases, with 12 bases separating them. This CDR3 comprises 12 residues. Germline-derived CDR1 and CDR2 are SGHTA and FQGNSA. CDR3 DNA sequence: TGTGCCAGCAGCGTATACCTACGGGAGCAGTACTTC. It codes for CASSVYLREQYF. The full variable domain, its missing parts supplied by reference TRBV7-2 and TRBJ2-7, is GAGVSQSPSNKVTEKGKDVELRCDPISGHTALYWYRQSLGQGLEFLIYFQGNSAPDKSGLPSDRFSAERTGGSVSTLTIQRTQQEDSAVYLCASSVYLREQYFGPGTRLTVT.